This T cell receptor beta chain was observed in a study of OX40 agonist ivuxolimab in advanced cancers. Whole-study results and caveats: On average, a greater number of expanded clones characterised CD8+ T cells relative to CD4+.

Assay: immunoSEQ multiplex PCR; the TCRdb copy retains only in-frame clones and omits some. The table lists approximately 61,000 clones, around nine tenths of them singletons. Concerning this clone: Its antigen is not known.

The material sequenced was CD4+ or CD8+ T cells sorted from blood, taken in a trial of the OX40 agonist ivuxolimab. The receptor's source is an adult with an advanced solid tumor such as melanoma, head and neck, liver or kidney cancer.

CDR3 residues: CASGYSGASYEQYF. The CDR3 DNA follows: TGTGCCAGCGGATATAGCGGGGCCTCCTACGAGCAGTACTTC. The chain carries TRBV6-1 and TRBJ2-7, with 8 positions matching TRBD2. The junction had 6 bases not matched to a gene; V was cut back by 8 bases and J by 0 bases. Germline V gene lookup returns CDR1 MNHNS and CDR2 SASEGT. This CDR3 has 14 residues.